This entry is about one T cell receptor (beta chain). No antigen is known for it. The V gene lost 4 bases and the J gene lost 3 bases, with 12 bases spanning the gap. In germline, CDR1 is SGHTA, CDR2 FQGTGA. CDR3 length equals 14 residues. The data were taken from a study of OX40 agonist ivuxolimab in advanced cancers. Findings and caveats of the study: Expanded clones were, on average, more numerous among CD8+ T cells than CD4+.

Profiled with immunoSEQ multiplex PCR; TCRdb holds only in-frame clones, not every one. The sample holds about 69,000 clones; approximately 89% are singletons and the top ten take 0.25% to 0.3%. This clonotype was obtained from an adult with an advanced solid tumor such as melanoma, head and neck, liver or kidney cancer. The material was CD4+ or CD8+ T cells sorted from blood, obtained in a trial of the OX40 agonist ivuxolimab. The V gene is TRBV7-3, the J gene TRBJ1-1; D possibly corresponds to TRBD1 (5 bases). CDR3 bases: TGTGCCAGCAGCTCAGGGTTGAGGGACACTGAAGCTTTCTTT. Amino acid sequence: CASSSGLRDTEAFF.